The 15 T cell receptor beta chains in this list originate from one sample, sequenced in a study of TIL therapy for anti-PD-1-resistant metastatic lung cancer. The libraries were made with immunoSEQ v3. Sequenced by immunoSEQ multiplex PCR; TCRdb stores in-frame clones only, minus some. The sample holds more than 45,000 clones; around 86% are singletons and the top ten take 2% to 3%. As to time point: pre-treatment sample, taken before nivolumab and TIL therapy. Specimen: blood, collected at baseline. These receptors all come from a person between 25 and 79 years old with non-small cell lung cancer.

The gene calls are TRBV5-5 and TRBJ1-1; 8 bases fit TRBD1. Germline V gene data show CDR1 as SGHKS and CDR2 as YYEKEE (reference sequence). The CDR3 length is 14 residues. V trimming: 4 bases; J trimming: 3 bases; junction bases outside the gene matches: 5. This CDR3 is CASSTSGGYTEAFF. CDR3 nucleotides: TGTGCCAGCAGCACCTCAGGGGGCTACACTGAAGCTTTCTTT.

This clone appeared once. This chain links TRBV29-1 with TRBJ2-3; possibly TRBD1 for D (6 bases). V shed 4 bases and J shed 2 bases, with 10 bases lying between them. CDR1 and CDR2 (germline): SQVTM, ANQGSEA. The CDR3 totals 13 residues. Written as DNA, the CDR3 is TGCAGCGTTGTCAGGGGTCTCACAGATACGCAGTATTTT. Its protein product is CSVVRGLTDTQYF.

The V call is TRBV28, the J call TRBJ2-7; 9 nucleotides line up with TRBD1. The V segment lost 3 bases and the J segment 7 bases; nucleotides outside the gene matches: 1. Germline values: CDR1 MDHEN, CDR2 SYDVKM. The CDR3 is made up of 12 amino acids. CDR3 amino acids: CASSLDRGEQYF. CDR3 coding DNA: TGTGCCAGCAGTTTGGACAGGGGTGAGCAGTACTTC.

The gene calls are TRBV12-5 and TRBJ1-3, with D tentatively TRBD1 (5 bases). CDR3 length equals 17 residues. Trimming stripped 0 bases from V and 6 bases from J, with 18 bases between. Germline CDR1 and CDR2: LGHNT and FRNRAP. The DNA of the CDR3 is TGTGCTAGTGGTTTGGTACGGTCAGGAGGGGACGAAAACACCATATATTTT. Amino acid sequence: CASGLVRSGGDENTIYF.

The CDR3 sequence: CASSLVYEQYF. The CDR3 coding sequence is TGTGCCAGCAGCTTAGTCTACGAGCAGTACTTC. This chain connects TRBV7-8 to TRBJ2-7; D is ambiguous. V lost 1 base, J lost 3 bases, and 1 base lay in between. Germline V lookup: CDR1 SGHVS, CDR2 FQNEAQ. This CDR3 is 11 amino acids long.

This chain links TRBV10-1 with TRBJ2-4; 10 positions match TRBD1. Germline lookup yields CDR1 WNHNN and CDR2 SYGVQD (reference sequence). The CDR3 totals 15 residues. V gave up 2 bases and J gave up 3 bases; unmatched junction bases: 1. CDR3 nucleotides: TGCGCCAGCAGTGAGGGACAGGGGGTCAAAAACATTCAGTACTTC. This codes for CASSEGQGVKNIQYF.

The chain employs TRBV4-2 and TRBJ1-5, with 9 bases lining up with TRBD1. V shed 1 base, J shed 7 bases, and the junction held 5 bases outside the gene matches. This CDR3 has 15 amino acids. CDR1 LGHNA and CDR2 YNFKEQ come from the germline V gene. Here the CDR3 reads CASSQGQGVRQPQHF. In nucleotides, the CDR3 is TGTGCCAGCAGCCAAGGACAGGGGGTCAGGCAGCCCCAGCATTTT.

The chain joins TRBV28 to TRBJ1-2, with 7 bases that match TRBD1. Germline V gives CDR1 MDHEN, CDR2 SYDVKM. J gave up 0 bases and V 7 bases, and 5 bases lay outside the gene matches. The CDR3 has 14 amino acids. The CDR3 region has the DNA TGTGCCAGCACCGACAGGGATCCTAACTATGGCTACACCTTC. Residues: CASTDRDPNYGYTF.

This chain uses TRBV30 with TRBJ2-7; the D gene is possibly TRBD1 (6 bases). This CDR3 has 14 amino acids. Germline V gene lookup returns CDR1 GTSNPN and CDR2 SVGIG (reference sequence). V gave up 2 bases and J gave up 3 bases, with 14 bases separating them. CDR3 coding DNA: TGTGCCTGGAGTTTACAGGGCTGGATCTACGAGCAGTACTTC. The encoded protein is CAWSLQGWIYEQYF.

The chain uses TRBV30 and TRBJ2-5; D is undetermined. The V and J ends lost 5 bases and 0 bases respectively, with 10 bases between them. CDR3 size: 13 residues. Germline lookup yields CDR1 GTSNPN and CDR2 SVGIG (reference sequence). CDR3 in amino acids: CAWGEGHQETQYF. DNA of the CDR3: TGTGCCTGGGGTGAAGGACACCAAGAGACCCAGTACTTC.

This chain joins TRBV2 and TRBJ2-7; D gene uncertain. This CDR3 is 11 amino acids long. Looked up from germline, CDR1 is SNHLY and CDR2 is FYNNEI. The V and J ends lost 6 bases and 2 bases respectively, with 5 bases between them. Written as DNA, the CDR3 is TGTGCCAGCAGCGTTACCTACGAGCAGTACTTC. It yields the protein CASSVTYEQYF.

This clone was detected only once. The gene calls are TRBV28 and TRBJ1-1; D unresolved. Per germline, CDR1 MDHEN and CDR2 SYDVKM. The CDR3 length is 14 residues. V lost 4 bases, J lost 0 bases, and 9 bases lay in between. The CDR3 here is CASSSSRVNTEAFF. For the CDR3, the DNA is TGTGCCAGCAGTTCCTCTCGCGTGAACACTGAAGCTTTCTTT.

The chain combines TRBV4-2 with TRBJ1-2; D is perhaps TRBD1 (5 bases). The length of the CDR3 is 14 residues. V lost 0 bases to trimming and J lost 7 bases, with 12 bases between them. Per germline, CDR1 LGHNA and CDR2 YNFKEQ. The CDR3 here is CASSQDPGWLGYTF. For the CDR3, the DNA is TGTGCCAGCAGCCAAGATCCAGGGTGGCTTGGCTACACCTTC.

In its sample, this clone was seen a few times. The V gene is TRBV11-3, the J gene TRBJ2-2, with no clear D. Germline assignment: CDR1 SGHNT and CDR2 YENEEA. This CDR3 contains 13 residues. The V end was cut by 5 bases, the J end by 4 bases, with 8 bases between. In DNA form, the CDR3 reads TGTGCCAGCAGCCTAGGGCCCACCGGGGAGCTGTTTTTT. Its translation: CASSLGPTGELFF. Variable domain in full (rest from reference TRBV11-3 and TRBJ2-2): EAGVVQSPRYKIIEKKQPVAFWCNPISGHNTLYWYLQNLGQGPELLIRYENEEAVDDSQLPKDRFSAERLKGVDSTLKIQPAELGDSAVYLCASSLGPTGELFFGEGSRLTVL.

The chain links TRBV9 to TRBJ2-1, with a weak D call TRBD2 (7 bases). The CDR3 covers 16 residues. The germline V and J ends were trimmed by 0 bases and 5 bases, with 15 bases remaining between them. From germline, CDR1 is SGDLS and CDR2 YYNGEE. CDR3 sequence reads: CASSVGGGGTHNEQFF. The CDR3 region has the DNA TGTGCCAGCAGCGTAGGAGGGGGGGGGACTCACAATGAGCAGTTCTTC.